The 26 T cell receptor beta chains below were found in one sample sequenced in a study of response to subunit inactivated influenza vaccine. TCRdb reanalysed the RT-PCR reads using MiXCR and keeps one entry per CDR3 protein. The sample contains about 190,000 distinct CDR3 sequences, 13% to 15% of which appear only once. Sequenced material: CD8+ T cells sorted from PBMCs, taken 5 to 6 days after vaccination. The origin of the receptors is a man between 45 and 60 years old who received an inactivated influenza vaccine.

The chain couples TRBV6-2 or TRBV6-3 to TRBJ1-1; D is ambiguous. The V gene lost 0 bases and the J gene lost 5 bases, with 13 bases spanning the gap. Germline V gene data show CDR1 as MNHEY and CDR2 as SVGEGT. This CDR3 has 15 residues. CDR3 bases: TGTGCCAGCAGTTACTCCATCAAACGGAAGACTGAAGCTTTCTTT. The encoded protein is CASSYSIKRKTEAFF.

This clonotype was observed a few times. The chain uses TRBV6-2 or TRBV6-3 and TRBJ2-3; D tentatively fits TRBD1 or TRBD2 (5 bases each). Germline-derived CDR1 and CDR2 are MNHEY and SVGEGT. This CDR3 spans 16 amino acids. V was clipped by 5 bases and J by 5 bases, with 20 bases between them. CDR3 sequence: CASSKPPEGTLDTQYF. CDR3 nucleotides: TGTGCCAGCAGTAAACCCCCGGAAGGGACCTTAGATACGCAGTATTTT.

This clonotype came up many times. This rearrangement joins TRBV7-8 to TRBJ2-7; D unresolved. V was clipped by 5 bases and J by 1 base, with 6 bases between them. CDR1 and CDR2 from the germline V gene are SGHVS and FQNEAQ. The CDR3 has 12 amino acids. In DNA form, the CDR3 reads TGTGCCAGCAGCCGCGGTTCCTACGAGCAGTACTTC. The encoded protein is CASSRGSYEQYF.

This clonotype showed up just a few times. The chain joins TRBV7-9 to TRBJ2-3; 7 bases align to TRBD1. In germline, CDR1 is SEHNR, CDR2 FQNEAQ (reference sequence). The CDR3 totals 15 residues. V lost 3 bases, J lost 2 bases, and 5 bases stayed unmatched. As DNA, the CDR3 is TGTGCCAGCAGCTTCCCGACAGGGCCCACAGATACGCAGTATTTT. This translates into CASSFPTGPTDTQYF.

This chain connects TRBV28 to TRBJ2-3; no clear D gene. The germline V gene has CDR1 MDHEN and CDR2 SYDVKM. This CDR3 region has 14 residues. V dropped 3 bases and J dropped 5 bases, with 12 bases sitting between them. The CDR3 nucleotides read TGTGCCAGCAGTTTTTTCAGTTCAGGAGATACGCAGTATTTT. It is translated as CASSFFSSGDTQYF. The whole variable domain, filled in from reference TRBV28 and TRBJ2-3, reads DVKVTQSSRYLVKRTGEKVFLECVQDMDHENMFWYRQDPGLGLRLIYFSYDVKMKEKGDIPEGYSVSREKKERFSLILESASTNQTSMYLCASSFFSSGDTQYFGPGTRLTVL.

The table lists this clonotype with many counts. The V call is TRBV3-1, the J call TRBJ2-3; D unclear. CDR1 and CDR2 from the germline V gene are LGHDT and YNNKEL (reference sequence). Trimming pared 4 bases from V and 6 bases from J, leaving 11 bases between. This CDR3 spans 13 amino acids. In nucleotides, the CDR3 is TGTGCCAGCAGCCGGATAAGTTGGGATACGCAGTATTTT. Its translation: CASSRISWDTQYF.

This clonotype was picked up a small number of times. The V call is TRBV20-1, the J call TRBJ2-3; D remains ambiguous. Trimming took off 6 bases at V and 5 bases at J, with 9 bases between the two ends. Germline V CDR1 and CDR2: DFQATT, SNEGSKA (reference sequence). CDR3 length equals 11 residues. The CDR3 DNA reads TGCAGTGCCCCGGTCCAAGATACGCAGTATTTT. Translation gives CSAPVQDTQYF.

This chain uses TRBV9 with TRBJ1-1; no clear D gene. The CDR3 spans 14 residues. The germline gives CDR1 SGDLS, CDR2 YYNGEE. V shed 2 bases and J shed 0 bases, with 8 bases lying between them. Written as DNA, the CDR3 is TGTGCCAGCAGCGTGGGAGACTTGAACACTGAAGCTTTCTTT. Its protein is CASSVGDLNTEAFF.

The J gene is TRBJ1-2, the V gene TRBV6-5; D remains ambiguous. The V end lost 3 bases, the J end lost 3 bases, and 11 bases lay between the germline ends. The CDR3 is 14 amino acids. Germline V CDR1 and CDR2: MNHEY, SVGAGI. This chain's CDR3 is CASSYSGGDYGYTF. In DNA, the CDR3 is TGTGCCAGCAGTTATAGTGGCGGAGACTATGGCTACACCTTC.

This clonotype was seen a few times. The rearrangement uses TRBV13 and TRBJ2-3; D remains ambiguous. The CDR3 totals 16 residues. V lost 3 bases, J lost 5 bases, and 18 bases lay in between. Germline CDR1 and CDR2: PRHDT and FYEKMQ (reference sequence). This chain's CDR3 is CASSLAEGGVGDTQYF. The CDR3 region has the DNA TGTGCCAGCAGCTTGGCCGAAGGTGGGGTTGGAGATACGCAGTATTTT.

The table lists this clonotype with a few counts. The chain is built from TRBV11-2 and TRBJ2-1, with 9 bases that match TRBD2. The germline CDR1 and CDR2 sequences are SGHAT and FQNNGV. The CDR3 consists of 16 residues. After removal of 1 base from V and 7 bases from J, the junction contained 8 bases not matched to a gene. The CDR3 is CASSLVWTSVLNEQFF. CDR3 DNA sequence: TGTGCCAGCAGCTTAGTTTGGACTAGCGTACTGAATGAGCAGTTCTTC. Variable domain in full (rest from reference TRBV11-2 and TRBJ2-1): EAGVAQSPRYKIIEKRQSVAFWCNPISGHATLYWYQQILGQGPKLLIQFQNNGVVDDSQLPKDRFSAERLKGVDSTLKIQPAKLEDSAVYLCASSLVWTSVLNEQFFGPGTRLTVL.

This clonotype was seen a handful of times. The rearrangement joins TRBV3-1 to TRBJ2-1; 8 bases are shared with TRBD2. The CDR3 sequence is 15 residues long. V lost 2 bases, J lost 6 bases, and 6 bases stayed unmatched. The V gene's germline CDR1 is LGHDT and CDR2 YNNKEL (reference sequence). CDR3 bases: TGTGCCAGCAGCCAATGGCGGGGGACTAGCAATGAGCAGTTCTTC. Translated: CASSQWRGTSNEQFF.

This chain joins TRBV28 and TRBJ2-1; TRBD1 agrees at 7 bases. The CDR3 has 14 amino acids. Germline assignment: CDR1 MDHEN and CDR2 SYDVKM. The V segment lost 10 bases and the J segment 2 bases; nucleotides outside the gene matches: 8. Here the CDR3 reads CATSGQPTYNEQFF. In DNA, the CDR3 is TGTGCCACTTCGGGACAGCCTACCTACAATGAGCAGTTCTTC.

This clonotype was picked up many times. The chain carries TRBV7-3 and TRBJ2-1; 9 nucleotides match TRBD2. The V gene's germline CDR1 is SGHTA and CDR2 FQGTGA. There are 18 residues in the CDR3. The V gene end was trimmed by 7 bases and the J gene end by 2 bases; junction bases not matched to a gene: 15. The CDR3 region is CASILSGSSPKPYNEQFF. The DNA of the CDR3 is TGTGCCAGCATCCTTAGCGGGAGTAGCCCCAAGCCCTACAATGAGCAGTTCTTC.

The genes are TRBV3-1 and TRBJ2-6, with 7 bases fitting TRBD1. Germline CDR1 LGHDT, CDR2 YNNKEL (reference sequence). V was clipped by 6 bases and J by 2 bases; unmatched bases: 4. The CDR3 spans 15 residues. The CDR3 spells CASRHTGAGANVLTF. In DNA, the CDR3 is TGTGCCAGCAGGCATACAGGGGCTGGGGCCAACGTCCTGACTTTC.

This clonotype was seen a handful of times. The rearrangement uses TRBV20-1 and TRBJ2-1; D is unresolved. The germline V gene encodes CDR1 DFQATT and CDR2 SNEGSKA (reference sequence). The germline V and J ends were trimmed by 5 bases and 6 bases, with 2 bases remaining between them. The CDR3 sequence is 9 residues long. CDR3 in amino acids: CSAPNEQFF. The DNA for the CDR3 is TGCAGTGCTCCCAATGAGCAGTTCTTC.

The CDR3 coding sequence is TGTGCCAGCAGTTCCGTTATTCGGGTCGAAAATACGCAGTATTTT. Translated: CASSSVIRVENTQYF. This sequence joins TRBV27 and TRBJ2-3, with no clear D. V dropped 4 bases and J dropped 7 bases, with 18 bases sitting between them. Looked up from germline, CDR1 is MNHEY and CDR2 is SMNVEV (reference sequence). The CDR3 length is 15 residues.

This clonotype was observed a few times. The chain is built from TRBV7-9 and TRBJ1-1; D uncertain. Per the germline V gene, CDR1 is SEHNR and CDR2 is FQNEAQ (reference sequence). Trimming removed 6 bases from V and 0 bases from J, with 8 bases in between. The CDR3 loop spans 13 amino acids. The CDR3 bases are TGTGCCAGCAGAACTAAAGTGAACACTGAAGCTTTCTTT. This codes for CASRTKVNTEAFF.

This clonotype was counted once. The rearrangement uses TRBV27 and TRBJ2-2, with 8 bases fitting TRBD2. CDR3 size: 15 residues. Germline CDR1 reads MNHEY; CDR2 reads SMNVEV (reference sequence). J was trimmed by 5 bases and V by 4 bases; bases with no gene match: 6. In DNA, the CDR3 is TGTGCCAGCAGTTCGGCGGGGGGCGGGACCGGGGAGCTGTTTTTT. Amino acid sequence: CASSSAGGGTGELFF.

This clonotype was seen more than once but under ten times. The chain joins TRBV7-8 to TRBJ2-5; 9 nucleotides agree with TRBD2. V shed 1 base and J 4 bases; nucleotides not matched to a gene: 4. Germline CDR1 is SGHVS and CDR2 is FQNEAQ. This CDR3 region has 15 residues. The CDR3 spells CASSLVSGSRETQYF. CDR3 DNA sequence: TGTGCCAGCAGCTTAGTTAGCGGGAGTCGAGAGACCCAGTACTTC.

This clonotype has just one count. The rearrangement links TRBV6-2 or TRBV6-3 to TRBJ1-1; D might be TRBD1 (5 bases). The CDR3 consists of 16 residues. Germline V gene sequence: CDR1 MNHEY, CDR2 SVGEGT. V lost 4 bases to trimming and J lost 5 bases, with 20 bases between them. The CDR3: CASSSSAGTRETEAFF. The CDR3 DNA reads TGTGCCAGCAGTTCGAGTGCAGGGACGAGAGAGACTGAAGCTTTCTTT.

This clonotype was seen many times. This CDR3 is CSAPGAVSYNEQFF. The CDR3 nucleotides read TGCAGTGCACCGGGCGCTGTCTCCTACAATGAGCAGTTCTTC. The chain has TRBV20-1 and TRBJ2-1; D unclear. The CDR3 spans 14 residues. Looked up from germline, CDR1 is DFQATT and CDR2 is SNEGSKA (reference sequence). V was clipped by 6 bases and J by 0 bases, with 12 bases between them.

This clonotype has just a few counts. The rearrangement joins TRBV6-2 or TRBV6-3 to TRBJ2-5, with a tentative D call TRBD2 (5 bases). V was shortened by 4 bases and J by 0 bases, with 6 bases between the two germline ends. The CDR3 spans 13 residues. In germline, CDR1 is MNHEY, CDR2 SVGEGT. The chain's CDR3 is CASSLEDQETQYF. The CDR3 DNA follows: TGTGCCAGCAGTTTGGAGGACCAAGAGACCCAGTACTTC.

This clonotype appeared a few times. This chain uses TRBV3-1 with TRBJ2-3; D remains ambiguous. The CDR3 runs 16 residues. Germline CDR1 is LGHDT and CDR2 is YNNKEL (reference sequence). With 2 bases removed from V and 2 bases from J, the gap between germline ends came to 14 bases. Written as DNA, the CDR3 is TGTGCCAGCAGCCAAAAAGTAGCAAGCACCACAGATACGCAGTATTTT. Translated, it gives CASSQKVASTTDTQYF.

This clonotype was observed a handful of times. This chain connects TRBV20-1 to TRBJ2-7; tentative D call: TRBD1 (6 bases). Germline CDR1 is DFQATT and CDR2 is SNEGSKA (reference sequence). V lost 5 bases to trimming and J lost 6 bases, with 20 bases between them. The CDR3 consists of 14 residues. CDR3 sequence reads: CSAPPGVIGGEQYF. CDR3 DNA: TGCAGTGCTCCCCCAGGGGTGATCGGAGGCGAGCAGTACTTC.

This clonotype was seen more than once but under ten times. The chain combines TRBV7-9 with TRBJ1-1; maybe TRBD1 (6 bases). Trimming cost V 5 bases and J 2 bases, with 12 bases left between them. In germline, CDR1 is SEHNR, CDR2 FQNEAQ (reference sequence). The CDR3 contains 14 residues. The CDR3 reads CASSTWTENTEAFF. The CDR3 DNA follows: TGTGCCAGCAGCACCTGGACAGAAAACACTGAAGCTTTCTTT.